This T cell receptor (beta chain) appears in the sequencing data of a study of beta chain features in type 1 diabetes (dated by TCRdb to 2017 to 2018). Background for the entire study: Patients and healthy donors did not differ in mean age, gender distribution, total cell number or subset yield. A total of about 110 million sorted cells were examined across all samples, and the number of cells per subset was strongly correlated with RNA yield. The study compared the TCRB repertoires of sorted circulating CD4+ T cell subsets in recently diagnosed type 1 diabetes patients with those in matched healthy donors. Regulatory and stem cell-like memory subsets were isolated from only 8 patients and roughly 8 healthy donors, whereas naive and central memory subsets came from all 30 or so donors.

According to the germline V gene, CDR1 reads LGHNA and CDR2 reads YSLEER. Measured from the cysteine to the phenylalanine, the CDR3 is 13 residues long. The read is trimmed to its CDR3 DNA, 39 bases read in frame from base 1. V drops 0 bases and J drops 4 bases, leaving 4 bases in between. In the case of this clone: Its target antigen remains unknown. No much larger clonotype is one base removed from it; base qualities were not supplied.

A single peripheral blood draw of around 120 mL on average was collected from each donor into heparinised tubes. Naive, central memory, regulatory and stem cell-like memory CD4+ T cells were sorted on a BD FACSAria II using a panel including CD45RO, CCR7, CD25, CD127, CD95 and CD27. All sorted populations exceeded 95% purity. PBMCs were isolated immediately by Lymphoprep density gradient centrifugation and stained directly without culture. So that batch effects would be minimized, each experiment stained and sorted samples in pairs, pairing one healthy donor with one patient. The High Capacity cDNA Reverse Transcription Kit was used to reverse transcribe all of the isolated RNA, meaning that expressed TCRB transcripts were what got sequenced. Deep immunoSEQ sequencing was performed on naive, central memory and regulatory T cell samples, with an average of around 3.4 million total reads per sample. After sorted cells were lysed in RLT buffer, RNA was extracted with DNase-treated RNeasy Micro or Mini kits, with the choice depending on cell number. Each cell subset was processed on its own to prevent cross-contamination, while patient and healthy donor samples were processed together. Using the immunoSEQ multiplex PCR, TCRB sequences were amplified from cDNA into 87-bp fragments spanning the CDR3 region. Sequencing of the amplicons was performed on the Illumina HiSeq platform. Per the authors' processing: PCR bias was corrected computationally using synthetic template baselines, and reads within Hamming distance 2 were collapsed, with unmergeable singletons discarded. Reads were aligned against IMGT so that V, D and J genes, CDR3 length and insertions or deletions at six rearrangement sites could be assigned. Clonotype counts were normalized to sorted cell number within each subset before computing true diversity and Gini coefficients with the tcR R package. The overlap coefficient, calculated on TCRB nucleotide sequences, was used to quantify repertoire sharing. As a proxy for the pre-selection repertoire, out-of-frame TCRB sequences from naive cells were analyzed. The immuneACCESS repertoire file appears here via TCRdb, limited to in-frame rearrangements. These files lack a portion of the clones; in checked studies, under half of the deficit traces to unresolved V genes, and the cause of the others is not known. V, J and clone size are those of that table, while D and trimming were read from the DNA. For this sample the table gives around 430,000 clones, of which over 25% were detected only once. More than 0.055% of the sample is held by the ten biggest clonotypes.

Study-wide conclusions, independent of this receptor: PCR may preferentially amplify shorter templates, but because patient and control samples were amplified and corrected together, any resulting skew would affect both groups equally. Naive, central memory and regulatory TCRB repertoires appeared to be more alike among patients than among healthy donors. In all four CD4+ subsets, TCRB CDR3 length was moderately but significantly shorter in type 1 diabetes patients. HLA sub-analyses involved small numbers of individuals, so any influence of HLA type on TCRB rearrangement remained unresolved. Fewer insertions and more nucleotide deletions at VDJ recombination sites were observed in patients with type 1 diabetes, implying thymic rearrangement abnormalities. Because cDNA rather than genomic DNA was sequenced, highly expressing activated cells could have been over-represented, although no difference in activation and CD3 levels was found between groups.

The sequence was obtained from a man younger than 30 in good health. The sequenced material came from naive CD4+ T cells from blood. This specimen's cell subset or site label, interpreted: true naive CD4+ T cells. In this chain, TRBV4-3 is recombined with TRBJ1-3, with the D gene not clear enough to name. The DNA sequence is TGCGCCAGCAGCCAAGAAGTGGGAAACACCATATATTTT. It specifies CASSQEVGNTIYF.